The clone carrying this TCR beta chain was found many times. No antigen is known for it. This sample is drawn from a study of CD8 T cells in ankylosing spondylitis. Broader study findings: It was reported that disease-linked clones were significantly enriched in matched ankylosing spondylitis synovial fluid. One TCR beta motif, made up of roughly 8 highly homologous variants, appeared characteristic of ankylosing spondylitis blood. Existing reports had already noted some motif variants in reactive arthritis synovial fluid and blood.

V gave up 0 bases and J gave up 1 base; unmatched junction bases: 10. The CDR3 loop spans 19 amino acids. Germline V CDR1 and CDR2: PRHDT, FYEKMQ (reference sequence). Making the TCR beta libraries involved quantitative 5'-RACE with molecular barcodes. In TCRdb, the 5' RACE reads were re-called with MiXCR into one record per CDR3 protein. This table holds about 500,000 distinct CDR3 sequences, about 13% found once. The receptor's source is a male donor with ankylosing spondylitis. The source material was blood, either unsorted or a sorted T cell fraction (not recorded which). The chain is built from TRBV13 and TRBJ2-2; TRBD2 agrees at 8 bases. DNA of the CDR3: TGTGCCAGCAGCTTAGGGCAAGCGGGAGCAGGCGAGAACACCGGGGAGCTGTTTTTT. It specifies CASSLGQAGAGENTGELFF.